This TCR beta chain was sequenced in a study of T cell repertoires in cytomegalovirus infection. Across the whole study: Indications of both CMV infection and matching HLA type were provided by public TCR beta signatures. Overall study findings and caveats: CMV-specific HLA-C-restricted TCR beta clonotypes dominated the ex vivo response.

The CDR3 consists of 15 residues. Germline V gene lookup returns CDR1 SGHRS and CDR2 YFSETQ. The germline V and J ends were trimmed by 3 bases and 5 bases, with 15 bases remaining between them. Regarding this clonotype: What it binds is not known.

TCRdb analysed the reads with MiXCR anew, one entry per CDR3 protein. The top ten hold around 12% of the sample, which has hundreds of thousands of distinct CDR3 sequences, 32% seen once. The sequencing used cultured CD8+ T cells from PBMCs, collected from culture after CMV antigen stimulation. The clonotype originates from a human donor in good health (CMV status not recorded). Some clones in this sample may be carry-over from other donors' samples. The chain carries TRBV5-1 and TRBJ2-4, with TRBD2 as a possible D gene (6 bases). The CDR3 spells CASSWKGLTQNIQYF. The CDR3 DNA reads TGCGCCAGCAGCTGGAAGGGACTCACACAAAACATTCAGTACTTC.